This T cell receptor beta chain comes out of a study of cytomegalovirus exposure and HLA in healthy donors. Overall study findings and caveats: Among the sequence variants, a highly shared cluster was likely an artifact of sequencing. Generally TCR sequences proved uncommon, though certain public TCRs appeared in numerous donors. Analysis performed later found 16,000 or so TCR beta sequences associated with HLA alleles at 0.05 false discovery rate.

In regard to this clone: What it binds is unknown.

Germline CDR1 reads SGHVS; CDR2 reads FNYEAQ. CDR3 length: 16 amino acids. J was trimmed by 2 bases and V by 5 bases; bases with no gene match: 9. Primers: 60 Vbeta forward and 13 Jbeta reverse. Assay used: immunoSEQ multiplex PCR; TCRdb lists only in-frame clones, some missing. There are about 190,000 clones in the sample; around 86% occur only once, and 1.3% lies in the top ten. Sequenced material: PBMCs. The receptor comes from a man younger than 40 in good health and CMV-seronegative. J is TRBJ2-3 and V is TRBV7-6, with TRBD2 identical over 8 bases. CDR3 amino acids: CASSTGGAGTTDTQYF. CDR3 nucleotides: TGTGCCAGCAGCACGGGGGGGGCGGGGACCACAGATACGCAGTATTTT.